The present TCR beta chain was sequenced within a study of blood T cell repertoires in COVID-19. For the study at large: Samples of COVID-19 (acute and convalescent) were obtained from the United States, Italy and Spain. From T cells, B-cell-depleted T cells, or PBMCs came the material, which was cDNA or gDNA.

Germline loops: CDR1 MNHNY, CDR2 SVGAGI (reference sequence). The V and J ends lost 10 bases and 8 bases respectively, with 17 bases between them. This CDR3 spans 13 amino acids. Measured with immunoSEQ multiplex PCR; TCRdb has only the in-frame clones, and not every one. Of approximately 240,000 clones listed, around 90% are singletons. The chain combines TRBV6-6 with TRBJ1-4; no clear D. This TCR came from a man aged 30 to 45 with COVID-19, enrolled during active disease. The sample consisted of peripheral blood. In nucleotides, the CDR3 is TGTGCCACATCTCTCAATCACGAGGAAAAACTGTTTTTT. Protein sequence: CATSLNHEEKLFF.